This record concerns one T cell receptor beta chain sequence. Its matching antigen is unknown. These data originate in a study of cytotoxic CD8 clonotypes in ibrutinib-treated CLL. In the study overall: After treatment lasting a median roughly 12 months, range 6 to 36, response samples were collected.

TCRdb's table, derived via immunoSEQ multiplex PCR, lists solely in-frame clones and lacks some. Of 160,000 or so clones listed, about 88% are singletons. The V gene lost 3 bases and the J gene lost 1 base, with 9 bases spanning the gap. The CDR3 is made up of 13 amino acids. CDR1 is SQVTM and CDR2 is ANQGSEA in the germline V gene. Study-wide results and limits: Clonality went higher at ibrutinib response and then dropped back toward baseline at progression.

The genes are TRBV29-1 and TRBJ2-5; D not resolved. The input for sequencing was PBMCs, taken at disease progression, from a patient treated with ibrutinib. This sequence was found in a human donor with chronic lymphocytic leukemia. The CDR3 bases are TGCAGCGTTGATGAAGGAATCCAAGAGACCCAGTACTTC. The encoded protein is CSVDEGIQETQYF.